A selection of T cell receptor beta chains follows, all from one sample in a study of T-cell memory formation after mild COVID-19. One entry per CDR3 protein results from TCRdb running MiXCR on the 5' RACE reads. Of over 120,000 distinct CDR3 sequences listed, 20% to 25% are singletons. Sequenced: PBMCs or a T cell subset sorted from them (not recorded which). These receptors came from an adult woman who had mild COVID-19 (a few samples of this study predate the infection). Cell type and time point are not known. CDR3s leave out the opening cysteine and the closing phenylalanine or tryptophan. Fields, in order: D gene, V gene, CDR3 protein. The D gene is left open where the match is weak.

d_gene: NA; v_gene: TRBV29-1; CDR3aa: SVEDLGTQY
d_gene: NA; v_gene: TRBV4-1; CDR3aa: ASMGRDYGYT
d_gene: NA; v_gene: TRBV4-2; CDR3aa: ASSHKGPGTQETQY
d_gene: NA; v_gene: TRBV6-5; CDR3aa: ASSYAAGRFFGAF
d_gene: TRBD1; v_gene: TRBV7-6; CDR3aa: ASSPRQGGFDQPQH
d_gene: NA; v_gene: TRBV29-1; CDR3aa: SVPGRGYT
d_gene: TRBD1; v_gene: TRBV11-2; CDR3aa: ASSLRTGGKTDTQY
d_gene: NA; v_gene: TRBV6-2/TRBV6-3; CDR3aa: ASSGLGETQY
d_gene: NA; v_gene: TRBV6-5; CDR3aa: ASSAFVAGANVLT
d_gene: NA; v_gene: TRBV5-1; CDR3aa: ASSLDDEQETQY
d_gene: TRBD2; v_gene: TRBV7-9; CDR3aa: ASSLSAGGPYNEQF
d_gene: NA; v_gene: TRBV6-6; CDR3aa: ASRETHRVNQPQH
d_gene: NA; v_gene: TRBV7-2; CDR3aa: ASSRTVPSSYEQY
d_gene: TRBD2; v_gene: TRBV6-2/TRBV6-3; CDR3aa: ASSRGLANYEQY
d_gene: NA; v_gene: TRBV6-5; CDR3aa: ASSYTRESTEAF
d_gene: TRBD1; v_gene: TRBV9; CDR3aa: ASSARDRASAGYT
d_gene: TRBD2; v_gene: TRBV7-2; CDR3aa: ASSLDSSGRPLKTYNEQF
d_gene: TRBD2; v_gene: TRBV5-1; CDR3aa: ASSLDLAGGSTDTQY
d_gene: NA; v_gene: TRBV9; CDR3aa: ASSVDFDSTYEQY
d_gene: NA; v_gene: TRBV11-2; CDR3aa: ASSLGALSGAQETQY
d_gene: NA; v_gene: TRBV5-1; CDR3aa: ASSFFQSGGELF
d_gene: NA; v_gene: TRBV19; CDR3aa: ASSSRAPFLNEQF
d_gene: TRBD2; v_gene: TRBV4-2; CDR3aa: ASSQEGGAYEQY
d_gene: NA; v_gene: TRBV9; CDR3aa: ASSPAGGLGSDTQY
d_gene: TRBD2; v_gene: TRBV13; CDR3aa: ASSSRLAGHETQY
d_gene: TRBD1; v_gene: TRBV29-1; CDR3aa: SVALGDSPYEQY
d_gene: TRBD2; v_gene: TRBV4-1; CDR3aa: ASSQENRGGASQF
d_gene: NA; v_gene: TRBV20-1; CDR3aa: SATDWRYEQY
d_gene: NA; v_gene: TRBV6-4; CDR3aa: ASSPSASWTGELF
d_gene: NA; v_gene: TRBV20-1; CDR3aa: SARMRDSYNEQF
d_gene: NA; v_gene: TRBV6-5; CDR3aa: ASSYSMGVADTQY
d_gene: TRBD2; v_gene: TRBV7-8; CDR3aa: ASSIIAGGPRTAQETQY
d_gene: TRBD1; v_gene: TRBV14; CDR3aa: ASSPSEGQGTYEQY
d_gene: NA; v_gene: TRBV12-3/TRBV12-4; CDR3aa: ASSPPPGYGYT
d_gene: NA; v_gene: TRBV5-1; CDR3aa: ASSSGVASYEQY
d_gene: NA; v_gene: TRBV10-3; CDR3aa: ASQRGAGETQY
d_gene: NA; v_gene: TRBV27; CDR3aa: ASSLAGGREKLF